This T cell receptor (beta chain) derives from a study of T cell repertoires in aging, cancer and after chemotherapy. As for the study in general: Six age groups, ranging from 30 or younger to 70 or older, included the donors.

This CDR3 spans 12 amino acids. Trimming removed 5 bases from V and 6 bases from J, with 8 bases in between. A mixed TRB-A/B primer pool amplified rearranged TRB by multiplex touch-down PCR. TCRdb reanalysed the multiplex PCR reads using MiXCR and keeps one entry per CDR3 protein. This table has 7,500 or so distinct CDR3 sequences, around two fifths appearing once. By its share, this clonotype is medium-sized (0.01 to 0.1%). The template was genomic DNA from peripheral blood, not RNA. This clonotype was sampled from a human donor in good health. Sequencing was performed on blood. This chain connects TRBV12-3 or TRBV12-4 to TRBJ2-1; a possible D gene is TRBD1 (5 bases). In DNA, the CDR3 is TGTGCCAGCAGTCCCCAGGGCAATGAGCAGTTCTTC. It codes for CASSPQGNEQFF.